Following are 30 T cell receptor beta chains from one sample sequenced in a study of spatial heterogeneity in lung cancer. Whole-study findings and limits: Tumors with more nonsynonymous mutations had more expanded intratumoral alpha and beta TCRs.

The time point is: sample taken at primary tumor resection. No antigen has been identified for these receptors. TCRdb reanalysed the 5' RACE reads using MiXCR and keeps one entry per CDR3 protein. The sample contains 17,000 or so distinct CDR3 sequences, around 6% of which appear only once. This specimen was lung tumor tissue, taken at surgery. These receptors came from a male donor with early-stage non-small cell lung cancer.

This clonotype is deemed medium-sized. This sequence joins TRBV6-1 and TRBJ2-7; 9 bases align to TRBD1. From germline, CDR1 is MNHNS and CDR2 SASEGT. The V segment lost 5 bases and the J segment 7 bases; nucleotides outside the gene matches: 9. CDR3 length: 14 amino acids. CDR3 protein: CASSTWTGETEQYF. DNA of the CDR3: TGTGCCAGCAGTACGTGGACAGGGGAGACAGAGCAGTACTTC.

This clonotype was counted many times. V gene TRBV29-1 combines with J gene TRBJ1-1, with D tentatively TRBD1 (5 bases). The CDR3 loop spans 12 amino acids. CDR1 SQVTM and CDR2 ANQGSEA come from the germline V gene. V gave up 4 bases and J gave up 12 bases, with 18 bases separating them. The CDR3 loop is CSVGRGEGRTFF. The DNA for the CDR3 is TGCAGCGTTGGTCGAGGGGAAGGTAGGACTTTCTTT.

This clonotype is labeled medium-sized. V is TRBV20-1 and J is TRBJ1-2; D not resolved. The CDR3 covers 11 residues. Germline assignment: CDR1 DFQATT and CDR2 SNEGSKA (reference sequence). The V gene lost 3 bases and the J gene lost 8 bases, with 10 bases spanning the gap. This chain's CDR3 is CSASKGFGYTF. Written as DNA, the CDR3 is TGCAGTGCTAGTAAGGGATTCGGCTACACCTTC.

In this sample, this clonotype turned up many times. The genes are TRBV7-2 and TRBJ2-3; perhaps D is TRBD1 or TRBD2 (5 bases each). From germline, CDR1 is SGHTA and CDR2 FQGNSA. V was clipped by 5 bases and J by 4 bases, with 10 bases between them. The CDR3 spans 13 residues. The CDR3 sequence is CASSTGPADTQYF. The CDR3 DNA is TGTGCCAGCAGCACGGGACCCGCAGATACGCAGTATTTT.

This clonotype was counted many times. The chain joins TRBV20-1 to TRBJ2-1, with TRBD2 identical over 11 bases. CDR1 and CDR2 (germline): DFQATT, SNEGSKA (reference sequence). Trimming removed 3 bases from V and 4 bases from J; junction bases left unmatched: 11. The CDR3 has 17 residues. CDR3 residues: CSASPLGSSGRYNEQFF. In DNA, the CDR3 is TGCAGTGCTAGCCCCTTAGGATCTAGCGGGAGGTACAATGAGCAGTTCTTC.

This clonotype is termed medium-sized (0.01 to 0.1%). The gene calls are TRBV29-1 and TRBJ2-1, with no clear D. From germline, CDR1 is SQVTM and CDR2 ANQGSEA. V lost 4 bases, J lost 4 bases, and 5 bases lay in between. The CDR3 length is 11 residues. This CDR3 reads CSVVGYNEQFF. DNA for the CDR3: TGCAGCGTTGTAGGATACAATGAGCAGTTCTTC.

This clonotype was found many times. The J gene is TRBJ2-1, the V gene TRBV25-1; TRBD1 aligns across 7 bases. The germline V gene has CDR1 MGHDK and CDR2 SYGVNS. V was pared by 4 bases and J by 3 bases, with 6 bases of the junction left unmatched. CDR3 length: 15 residues. CDR3 in DNA: TGTGCCAGCAGTGCCTCAGGGGGAATCTACAATGAGCAGTTCTTC. It codes for CASSASGGIYNEQFF.

This clonotype was seen at least ten times. This chain connects TRBV28 to TRBJ1-5; D unclear. This CDR3 contains 11 residues. Germline CDR1 reads MDHEN; CDR2 reads SYDVKM. The V and J ends lost 2 bases and 9 bases respectively, with 5 bases between them. The CDR3 region is CASSLTRPQHF. CDR3 sequence (DNA): TGTGCCAGCAGTTTAACTCGGCCCCAGCATTTT.

This clonotype was detected ten times or more. The rearrangement joins TRBV5-5 to TRBJ2-7, with D unclear. The CDR3 runs to 14 residues. Germline V lookup: CDR1 SGHKS, CDR2 YYEKEE (reference sequence). Trimming cost V 6 bases and J 0 bases, with 13 bases left between them. CDR3 nucleotide sequence: TGTGCCAGCATACTAACTCCTACCTCCTACGAGCAGTACTTC. Translating gives CASILTPTSYEQYF. Supplemented by reference TRBV5-5 and TRBJ2-7, the full variable domain reads DAGVTQSPTHLIKTRGQQVTLRCSPISGHKSVSWYQQVLGQGPQFIFQYYEKEERGRGNFPDRFSARQFPNYSSELNVNALLLGDSALYLCASILTPTSYEQYFGPGTRLTVT.

This clonotype was observed a few times. The chain carries TRBV4-3 and TRBJ2-2; 9 nucleotides line up with TRBD2. Trimming removed 0 bases from V and 3 bases from J; junction bases left unmatched: 11. Germline V gene data show CDR1 as LGHNA and CDR2 as YSLEER. This CDR3 is built from 19 residues. The chain's CDR3 is CASSQETRLAGGHTGELFF. CDR3 DNA sequence: TGCGCCAGCAGCCAAGAAACCCGCCTGGCGGGGGGGCACACCGGGGAGCTGTTTTTT.

This clonotype has at least ten counts. This chain links TRBV6-5 with TRBJ1-1; D perhaps matches TRBD1 (6 bases). The germline CDR1 and CDR2 sequences are MNHEY and SVGAGI. The CDR3 length is 13 residues. V was pared by 2 bases and J by 3 bases, with 7 bases between. The CDR3 sequence: CASSYNRDTEAFF. DNA of the CDR3: TGTGCCAGCAGTTACAACAGGGACACTGAAGCTTTCTTT.

The table lists this clonotype with many counts. The V gene is TRBV6-1, the J gene TRBJ2-3; 7 bases agree with TRBD1. CDR1 and CDR2 from the germline V gene are MNHNS and SASEGT. V trimming: 9 bases; J trimming: 0 bases; junction bases outside the gene matches: 3. The CDR3 is made up of 13 amino acids. Written as DNA, the CDR3 is TGTGCCAGTCGGGACAGTAGCACAGATACGCAGTATTTT. It codes for CASRDSSTDTQYF.

This clonotype was detected ten times or more. The chain has TRBV2 and TRBJ2-2, with 7 bases lining up with TRBD2. In germline, CDR1 is SNHLY, CDR2 FYNNEI. This CDR3 contains 14 residues. After removal of 6 bases from V and 5 bases from J, the junction contained 6 bases not matched to a gene. CDR3 amino acids: CASRERDGTGELFF. DNA for the CDR3: TGTGCCAGCAGGGAGCGGGACGGAACCGGGGAGCTGTTTTTT.

The V gene is TRBV29-1, the J gene TRBJ1-5, with TRBD1 identical over 7 bases. Germline values: CDR1 SQVTM, CDR2 ANQGSEA. Trimming took 3 bases from V and 3 from J; bases not matched to a gene: 8. CDR3 length: 15 amino acids. The CDR3 DNA sequence: TGCAGCGTTGATGGGGCAGGGGGGGACAATCAGCCCCAGCATTTT. Translated: CSVDGAGGDNQPQHF. Drawing the rest from reference TRBV29-1 and TRBJ1-5, the complete variable domain is SAVISQKPSRDICQRGTSLTIQCQVDSQVTMMFWYRQQPGQSLTLIATANQGSEATYESGFVIDKFPISRPNLTFSTLTVSNMSPEDSSIYLCSVDGAGGDNQPQHFGDGTRLSIL.

Ten or more counts support this clonotype. This chain uses TRBV25-1 with TRBJ1-2, with D possibly TRBD1 on 5 matching bases. Germline assignment: CDR1 MGHDK and CDR2 SYGVNS. This CDR3 is 14 amino acids long. Trimming cost V 0 bases and J 6 bases, with 11 bases left between them. For the CDR3, the DNA is TGTGCCAGCAGTGAATACCCAGGGTCGGATGGCTACACCTTC. As protein: CASSEYPGSDGYTF.

This clonotype was counted ten times or more. The chain combines TRBV19 with TRBJ2-2; no definite D call. This CDR3 is 12 amino acids long. V lost 10 bases and J lost 0, with 6 bases in between. From germline, CDR1 is LNHDA and CDR2 SQIVND (reference sequence). The CDR3 reads CATPTNTGELFF. As DNA, the CDR3 is TGTGCCACTCCGACGAACACCGGGGAGCTGTTTTTT.

Ten or more counts support this clonotype. This chain links TRBV15 with TRBJ1-1; D is uncertain. The CDR3 loop spans 14 amino acids. CDR1 and CDR2 (germline): LNHNV, YYDKDF (reference sequence). V lost 5 bases to trimming and J lost 1 base, with 11 bases between them. CDR3 bases: TGTGCCACCAGCTTCCGGGCGGAGAACACTGAAGCTTTCTTT. Protein: CATSFRAENTEAFF.

This clonotype was seen ten or more times. This chain uses TRBV7-3 with TRBJ2-5; D may be TRBD1 (7 bases). In germline, CDR1 is SGHTA, CDR2 FQGTGA. V shed 0 bases and J shed 3 bases, with 11 bases lying between them. The CDR3 consists of 15 residues. The CDR3 region is CASSLTAGTEETQYF. Here the CDR3 DNA reads TGTGCCAGCAGCTTAACGGCGGGGACAGAAGAGACCCAGTACTTC.

This clonotype was seen many times. The chain combines TRBV6-5 with TRBJ1-1, with TRBD1 as a possible D gene (5 bases). Per germline, CDR1 MNHEY and CDR2 SVGAGI. V lost 6 bases and J lost 5, with 13 bases in between. This CDR3 region has 13 residues. The CDR3: CASSPDGGTEAFF. The DNA for the CDR3 is TGTGCCAGCAGCCCCGACGGGGGAACTGAAGCTTTCTTT.

This clonotype was detected ten times or more. The chain uses TRBV5-1 and TRBJ2-7, with D possibly being TRBD2 (6 bases). V was trimmed by 0 bases and J by 2 bases, leaving 6 bases between them. The CDR3 extends over 13 amino acids. CDR1 and CDR2 from the germline V gene are SGHRS and YFSETQ. The CDR3 region has the DNA TGCGCCAGCAGCTTGGGCGGGACCTACGAGCAGTACTTC. Translating it yields CASSLGGTYEQYF.

This clonotype was counted many times. This chain connects TRBV7-2 to TRBJ1-5, with TRBD1 matching 9 bases. Per the germline V gene, CDR1 is SGHTA and CDR2 is FQGNSA. This CDR3 contains 13 residues. Germline trimming cut 6 bases from V and 8 bases from J; bases unmatched to any gene: 5. The CDR3 region is CASSRDRVKPQHF. CDR3 bases: TGTGCCAGCAGTCGGGACAGGGTAAAGCCCCAGCATTTT.

This clonotype was observed a handful of times. The CDR3 protein is CASSGNGARGTLHF. CDR3 nucleotide sequence: TGTGCCAGCAGTGGAAACGGGGCGAGGGGGACCCTCCACTTT. V usage is TRBV2 and J usage is TRBJ1-6, with D maybe TRBD1 (6 bases). The CDR3 contains 14 residues. With 4 bases removed from V and 14 bases from J, the gap between germline ends came to 18 bases. The germline V gene encodes CDR1 SNHLY and CDR2 FYNNEI.

This clonotype showed up many times. The chain employs TRBV20-1 and TRBJ1-2, with 9 nucleotides matching TRBD1. The trim removed 6 bases at V and 5 bases at J, leaving 10 bases unmatched. The CDR3 consists of 14 residues. CDR1 is DFQATT and CDR2 is SNEGSKA in the germline V gene (reference sequence). DNA for the CDR3: TGCAGTGCCCCCCCCGGGACAGGGTGGTATGGCTACACCTTC. The encoded protein is CSAPPGTGWYGYTF.

Many counts were recorded for this clonotype. This chain uses TRBV27 with TRBJ2-5; tentative D call: TRBD2 (6 bases). CDR1 and CDR2 from the germline V gene are MNHEY and SMNVEV (reference sequence). The V end lost 3 bases, the J end lost 0 bases, and 8 bases lay between the germline ends. CDR3 length: 14 amino acids. In DNA form, the CDR3 reads TGTGCCAGCAGTTTCTGGGGGGACCAAGAGACCCAGTACTTC. This codes for CASSFWGDQETQYF.

Ten or more counts support this clonotype. One end of the junction does not line up with germline, which may come from a read error. The genes are TRBV7-7 and TRBJ2-3, with TRBD1 matching over 10 bases. The CDR3 is 15 residues long. Germline V gives CDR1 SSHAT, CDR2 FNYEAQ (reference sequence). CDR3 sequence (DNA): TGTGCTAGCAGCTCGGGACAGGGGAGTTGGGATACGCAGTATTTT. Translation: CASSSGQGSWDTQYF.

The gene calls are TRBV14 and TRBJ2-5; 7 bases are a match to TRBD2. This CDR3 contains 15 residues. Per the germline V gene, CDR1 is SGHDN and CDR2 is FVKESK. V shed 0 bases and J 5 bases; nucleotides not matched to a gene: 6. CDR3 region: CASSQDEAGEETQYF. As DNA, the CDR3 is TGTGCCAGCAGCCAAGATGAGGCGGGAGAGGAGACCCAGTACTTC.

This clonotype is a singleton in its sample. The chain combines TRBV13 with TRBJ1-1; D gene ambiguous. The CDR3 has 16 residues. The germline CDR1 and CDR2 sequences are PRHDT and FYEKMQ (reference sequence). Trimming removed 0 bases from V and 1 base from J, with 12 bases in between. CDR3 sequence reads: CASSLGGGDTNTEAFF. DNA for the CDR3: TGTGCCAGCAGCTTAGGCGGCGGGGATACGAACACTGAAGCTTTCTTT. The variable domain in full, with the rest retrieved from reference TRBV13 and TRBJ1-1, is AAGVIQSPRHLIKEKRETATLKCYPIPRHDTVYWYQQGPGQDPQFLISFYEKMQSDKGSIPDRFSAQQFSDYHSELNMSSLELGDSALYFCASSLGGGDTNTEAFFGQGTRLTVV.

This clonotype was found many times. The chain couples TRBV12-3 or TRBV12-4 to TRBJ2-1; 8 bases line up with TRBD1. The CDR3 spans 15 residues. Trimming at V came to 4 bases and at J to 8 bases, leaving 10 bases not matched to a gene. Here the CDR3 DNA reads TGTGCCAGCAGTTCCCTGGACAGGGTGAAGGATGAGCAGTTCTTC. It specifies CASSSLDRVKDEQFF.

This clonotype was picked up many times. The genes are TRBV20-1 and TRBJ2-1; the match to TRBD2 covers 9 bases. Germline trimming cut 8 bases from V and 7 bases from J; bases unmatched to any gene: 12. The CDR3 loop spans 14 amino acids. The germline CDR1 and CDR2 sequences are DFQATT and SNEGSKA (reference sequence). In nucleotides, the CDR3 is TGCAGTCCCACTGGGGCGGGAGGGCCAAATGAGCAGTTCTTC. Translating gives CSPTGAGGPNEQFF.

This clonotype was seen many times. V and J are TRBV27 and TRBJ2-7; D is unresolved. Germline V gene data show CDR1 as MNHEY and CDR2 as SMNVEV (reference sequence). The CDR3 contains 13 residues. V was shortened by 2 bases and J by 0 bases, with 5 bases between the two germline ends. In nucleotides, the CDR3 is TGTGCCAGCAGTTTACAGAGCTCCTACGAGCAGTACTTC. It codes for CASSLQSSYEQYF.